These 29 T cell receptor beta chains were sequenced from one sample in a study of identical twins. TCRdb reprocessed the 5' RACE reads with MiXCR, giving one entry per CDR3 protein. Found here are a few hundred thousand distinct CDR3 sequences, less than 20% of them singletons; the top ten hold 12%. The specimen sequenced was naive T cells sorted from blood. These receptors all come from a man between 45 and 60 years old in good health.

V and J are TRBV6-2 or TRBV6-3 and TRBJ1-5; 10 bases are a match to TRBD1. The CDR3 runs to 15 residues. J gave up 7 bases and V 7 bases, and 10 bases lay outside the gene matches. The germline CDR1 and CDR2 sequences are MNHEY and SVGEGT. CDR3 loop: CASTYQGTGVQPQHF. For the CDR3, the DNA is TGTGCCAGCACCTACCAGGGGACAGGGGTACAGCCCCAGCATTTT.

The chain joins TRBV20-1 to TRBJ2-3; no clear D gene. CDR1 and CDR2 from the germline V gene are DFQATT and SNEGSKA (reference sequence). The ends were cut back, 0 bases at V and 4 bases at J, with 11 bases in the middle. The CDR3 sequence is 14 residues long. The CDR3 DNA reads TGCAGTGCTAGAGATCCTATTAAGGCAGATACGCAGTATTTT. This translates into CSARDPIKADTQYF.

The CDR3: CSARDRTGGYEQYF. The DNA of the CDR3 is TGCAGTGCTAGAGATAGGACAGGGGGCTACGAGCAGTACTTC. The V call is TRBV20-1, the J call TRBJ2-7; 10 bases fit TRBD1. Germline V gene data show CDR1 as DFQATT and CDR2 as SNEGSKA (reference sequence). The CDR3 runs to 14 residues. V shed 0 bases, J shed 3 bases, and the junction held 2 bases outside the gene matches.

Many counts were recorded for this clonotype. This chain links TRBV6-2 or TRBV6-3 with TRBJ1-2; no firm D call. Trimming pared 2 bases from V and 3 bases from J, leaving 13 bases between. The CDR3 has 15 amino acids. The germline CDR1 and CDR2 sequences are MNHEY and SVGEGT. CDR3 nucleotide sequence: TGTGCCAGCAGTTACCCCCGACCCTCGGACTATGGCTACACCTTC. Translation: CASSYPRPSDYGYTF.

The sample holds a few counts of this clonotype. CDR3: CASRATAAGRTEAFF. The CDR3 DNA is TGCGCCAGCAGGGCCACCGCTGCGGGGAGGACTGAAGCTTTCTTT. The genes are TRBV5-1 and TRBJ1-1; no firm D call. Germline V gene data show CDR1 as SGHRS and CDR2 as YFSETQ. The germline V and J ends were trimmed by 5 bases and 5 bases, with 19 bases remaining between them. The CDR3 covers 15 residues.

The chain employs TRBV24-1 and TRBJ2-2; weak D call: TRBD2 (6 bases). The V end was cut by 3 bases, the J end by 1 base, with 8 bases between. CDR1 is KGHDR, CDR2 SFDVKD, per germline. This CDR3 is 15 amino acids long. As DNA, the CDR3 is TGTGCCACCAGTGATCCAGCGGGGAACACCGGGGAGCTGTTTTTT. Translation: CATSDPAGNTGELFF.

The chain couples TRBV7-8 to TRBJ2-1, with D possibly being TRBD2 (5 bases). Germline CDR1 and CDR2: SGHVS and FQNEAQ. The germline V and J ends were trimmed by 7 bases and 8 bases, with 24 bases remaining between them. This CDR3 is built from 16 residues. The CDR3 region is CASTEPLGSKEDEQFF. DNA of the CDR3: TGTGCCAGCACCGAACCACTTGGGAGTAAGGAAGATGAGCAGTTCTTC.

V is TRBV12-3 or TRBV12-4 and J is TRBJ2-7; the D gene is possibly TRBD2 (6 bases). V was pared by 8 bases and J by 5 bases, with 13 bases between. The CDR3 has 12 amino acids. CDR3 amino acids: CASGREGNEQYF. Written as DNA, the CDR3 is TGTGCCAGCGGGCGGGAAGGGAACGAGCAGTACTTC.

V and J are TRBV4-2 and TRBJ2-7; 9 bases agree with TRBD2. Germline CDR1 LGHNA, CDR2 YNFKEQ. This CDR3 contains 16 residues. The V and J ends lost 3 bases and 5 bases, in that order; junction bases with no gene match: 11. CDR3 sequence: CASSHTLSSGKNEQYF. CDR3 in DNA: TGTGCCAGCAGCCATACACTTTCTAGCGGGAAAAACGAGCAGTACTTC.

Comments on this clonotype: One end of the junction varies from germline; a read error may be responsible. The V gene is TRBV6-5, the J gene TRBJ2-7, with D perhaps assigned TRBD1 or TRBD2 (6 bases each). Looked up from germline, CDR1 is MNHEY and CDR2 is SVGAGI. The CDR3 is made up of 18 amino acids. DNA for the CDR3: TGTGCCAGCAGTTACCCAGGAAGTAGAACGGGGGCGATCTACAAGCAGTACTTC. It translates to CASSYPGSRTGAIYKQYF.

V gene TRBV7-9 combines with J gene TRBJ1-3; D gene ambiguous. The germline gives CDR1 SEHNR, CDR2 FQNEAQ (reference sequence). The CDR3 spans 15 residues. Trimming removed 6 bases at V and 4 bases at J, with 16 bases between. Written as DNA, the CDR3 is TGTGCCAGCAGACCCGGACTCTGGCCCGGAAACACCATATATTTT. Its protein is CASRPGLWPGNTIYF.

The gene calls are TRBV27 and TRBJ2-6, with 7 bases matching TRBD1. The CDR3 covers 14 residues. After removal of 7 bases from V and 2 bases from J, the junction contained 2 bases not matched to a gene. The V gene's germline CDR1 is MNHEY and CDR2 SMNVEV (reference sequence). This CDR3 is CASNQGAGANVLTF. The CDR3 bases are TGTGCCAGCAATCAGGGGGCTGGGGCCAACGTCCTGACTTTC.

V is TRBV18 and J is TRBJ2-5; 10 bases fit TRBD2. The germline V gene encodes CDR1 KGHSH and CDR2 LQKENI. After removal of 3 bases from V and 5 bases from J, the junction contained 12 bases not matched to a gene. This CDR3 is built from 17 residues. In DNA form, the CDR3 reads TGTGCCAGCTCACCCTTATCCCAGCGGGAGGGCCTTGAGACCCAGTACTTC. Protein sequence: CASSPLSQREGLETQYF.

This clonotype was found many times. This chain connects TRBV18 to TRBJ1-2; no reliable D call. CDR1 and CDR2 (germline): KGHSH, LQKENI. Trimming shortened V by 2 bases and J by 8 bases, and 12 bases separated the two germline ends. The CDR3 covers 13 residues. CDR3 loop: CASSPDRSWGYTF. Written as DNA, the CDR3 is TGTGCCAGCTCACCAGACCGGTCGTGGGGCTACACCTTC.

This clonotype was seen only a few times. The chain carries TRBV29-1 and TRBJ2-5; TRBD2 is a possible D gene (5 bases). Germline CDR1 is SQVTM and CDR2 is ANQGSEA. Trimming shortened V by 7 bases and J by 2 bases, and 14 bases separated the two germline ends. CDR3 length: 13 amino acids. CDR3 region: CSAAFGEQETQYF. In nucleotides, the CDR3 is TGCAGCGCCGCATTCGGGGAGCAAGAGACCCAGTACTTC. Combining the CDR3 with reference TRBV29-1 and TRBJ2-5 gives the whole variable domain SAVISQKPSRDICQRGTSLTIQCQVDSQVTMMFWYRQQPGQSLTLIATANQGSEATYESGFVIDKFPISRPNLTFSTLTVSNMSPEDSSIYLCSAAFGEQETQYFGPGTRLLVL.

On this clonotype itself: This could be a read error, since a much larger clone is one nucleotide away. The chain combines TRBV29-1 with TRBJ2-5; D is tentatively TRBD1 or TRBD2 (6 bases each). The CDR3 contains 13 residues. Germline CDR1 is SQVTM and CDR2 is ANQGSEA. Trimming left V 8 bases short and J 9 bases short, with 22 bases between. CDR3 in amino acids: CSSGWGAGEAQYF. The CDR3 nucleotides are TGCAGCTCCGGTTGGGGGGCCGGGGAGGCCCAGTACTTC.

This chain links TRBV11-2 with TRBJ2-7; weak D call: TRBD2 (6 bases). V was shortened by 5 bases and J by 5 bases, with 10 bases between the two germline ends. The CDR3 is 12 residues long. The germline gives CDR1 SGHAT, CDR2 FQNNGV. The CDR3 loop is CASSPGEDEQYF. The CDR3 DNA sequence: TGTGCCAGCAGCCCCGGGGAGGACGAGCAGTACTTC.

This clonotype has a handful of counts. The J gene is TRBJ2-1, the V gene TRBV12-3 or TRBV12-4; no reliable D call. The ends were cut back, 5 bases at V and 6 bases at J, with 8 bases in the middle. This CDR3 has 12 residues. CDR3: CASSQIRNEQFF. DNA of the CDR3: TGTGCCAGCAGTCAAATCCGCAATGAGCAGTTCTTC.

This clonotype was seen repeatedly, ten times or more. This chain uses TRBV7-2 with TRBJ2-5; TRBD1 agrees at 7 bases. Per the germline V gene, CDR1 is SGHTA and CDR2 is FQGNSA. Trimming cost V 1 base and J 12 bases; bases outside gene matches: 8. This CDR3 region has 13 residues. CDR3 DNA sequence: TGTGCCAGCAGCTTAGGGATAGGGGACAGAGAGTACTTC. It is translated as CASSLGIGDREYF.

This clonotype has ten or more counts. The rearrangement links TRBV3-1 to TRBJ2-5, with D possibly matching TRBD2 (6 bases). Deletions cut 4 bases from V and 5 bases from J, with 14 bases between. The CDR3 spans 14 residues. Germline loops: CDR1 LGHDT, CDR2 YNNKEL (reference sequence). CDR3 sequence (DNA): TGTGCCAGCAGCCCCTACGGGGGAGAGGAGACCCAGTACTTC. Its translation is CASSPYGGEETQYF.

This clonotype was detected a few times. This sequence joins TRBV20-1 and TRBJ1-2, with 7 bases lining up with TRBD1. The germline gives CDR1 DFQATT, CDR2 SNEGSKA (reference sequence). Unmatched junction bases numbered 18, after V lost 5 bases and J lost 6 bases. This CDR3 has 16 amino acids. CDR3: CSAPGGFLGQVNGYTF. CDR3 nucleotides: TGCAGTGCTCCTGGCGGGTTTTTAGGACAGGTGAATGGCTACACCTTC.

Many counts were recorded for this clonotype. The chain couples TRBV2 to TRBJ1-1, with D unclear. CDR3 length equals 9 residues. The V gene's germline CDR1 is SNHLY and CDR2 FYNNEI. The V end was cut by 6 bases, the J end by 9 bases, with 5 bases between. The CDR3 DNA reads TGTGCCAGCAGCCCTAAAGCTTTCTTT. It is translated as CASSPKAFF.

This clonotype has a count of ten or more. This chain links TRBV5-1 with TRBJ2-2; D gene ambiguous. The CDR3 sequence is 16 residues long. Germline V lookup: CDR1 SGHRS, CDR2 YFSETQ. The V gene lost 3 bases and the J gene lost 0 bases, with 12 bases spanning the gap. The CDR3 coding sequence is TGCGCCAGCAGCTGGTCCTTCATCGCGAACACCGGGGAGCTGTTTTTT. This translates into CASSWSFIANTGELFF.

The genes are TRBV2 and TRBJ2-2; no definite D call. The germline CDR1 and CDR2 sequences are SNHLY and FYNNEI. V gave up 2 bases and J gave up 6 bases, with 13 bases separating them. The CDR3 consists of 15 residues. CDR3 coding DNA: TGTGCCAGCAGTGAATTGCCAGCGTTCTCCGGGGAGCTGTTTTTT. Protein sequence: CASSELPAFSGELFF.

There are a few counts of this clonotype. This rearrangement joins TRBV4-3 to TRBJ2-3, with 7 nucleotides matching TRBD2. Germline V gene sequence: CDR1 LGHNA, CDR2 YSLEER. J was trimmed by 4 bases and V by 3 bases; bases with no gene match: 4. CDR3 size: 14 residues. In DNA, the CDR3 is TGCGCCAGCAGCCAGAAAGCGGGGTCAGATACGCAGTATTTT. Amino acids: CASSQKAGSDTQYF.

This clonotype was found a few times. J is TRBJ2-3 and V is TRBV5-5; TRBD2 is a possible D gene (5 bases). The CDR3 totals 14 residues. Germline values: CDR1 SGHKS, CDR2 YYEKEE (reference sequence). Between the trimmed V and J ends, which lost 0 bases and 5 bases, there was a span of 10 bases. CDR3 sequence: CASSLDGVRDTQYF. The CDR3 nucleotides are TGTGCCAGCAGCTTGGACGGGGTGCGAGATACGCAGTATTTT.

This clonotype was counted ten times or more. The chain has TRBV29-1 and TRBJ2-3; D might be TRBD2 (6 bases). In germline, CDR1 is SQVTM, CDR2 ANQGSEA. The CDR3 runs 14 residues. Trimming shortened V by 2 bases and J by 1 base, and 10 bases separated the two germline ends. CDR3: CSVEHQRGTDTQYF. The DNA for the CDR3 is TGCAGCGTTGAACACCAGCGGGGCACAGATACGCAGTATTTT.

Concerning this clonotype: It may be a read error: a sequence one base away is much more abundant. The chain has TRBV5-1 and TRBJ1-5; D might be TRBD1 (5 bases). Between the trimmed V and J ends, which lost 6 bases and 3 bases, there was a span of 19 bases. CDR3 size: 16 residues. Germline V gene lookup returns CDR1 SGHRS and CDR2 YFSETQ. The chain's CDR3 is CASIPGLREFNQPQHF. As DNA, the CDR3 is TGCGCCAGCATCCCGGGGCTAAGAGAATTCAATCAGCCCCAGCATTTT.

The genes are TRBV5-6 and TRBJ1-2, with D unclear. This CDR3 comprises 15 residues. Germline loops: CDR1 SGHDT, CDR2 YYEEEE. Trimming took off 1 base at V and 5 bases at J, with 15 bases between the two ends. The CDR3 loop is CASSLIQGPYYGYTF. CDR3 nucleotides: TGTGCCAGCAGCTTGATACAAGGACCATATTATGGCTACACCTTC.